The T cell receptor (beta chain) under discussion was sequenced for a study of blood T cell repertoires in COVID-19. The overall study: COVID-19 samples from acute and convalescent phases originated in the United States, Italy and Spain. In each case, the material was cDNA or gDNA derived from T cells, B-cell-depleted T cells, or PBMCs.

Looked up from germline, CDR1 is SGHTA and CDR2 is FQGNSA. CDR3 size: 12 residues. Trimming removed 4 bases from V and 8 bases from J, with 11 bases in between. The data were produced by immunoSEQ multiplex PCR, yet TCRdb's version contains in-frame clones alone and is incomplete. The table includes approximately 210,000 clones, about 80% detected once. The specimen was peripheral blood. The genes are TRBV7-2 and TRBJ1-2; TRBD1 is a possible D gene (5 bases). This receptor was obtained from a woman older than 75 with COVID-19, enrolled during active disease. CDR3 nucleotides: TGTGCCAGCAGCTCCAGGGTTGAGGGCTACACCTTC. This translates into CASSSRVEGYTF.